The clone carrying this T cell receptor (beta chain) was detected only a few times. Its antigen is currently unknown. This sample is part of a study of T cells in localized non-small cell lung cancer. Study-wide findings and caveats: Turning up in adjacent lung were a median about 56 of the top 100 tumor clones. Measurement of T cell clonality placed uninvolved adjacent lung highest, above the level in tumor. Elevated circulating T cell density in blood was associated with longer overall survival. Without multi-region sequencing, intratumor heterogeneity could not be excluded.

The germline V gene encodes CDR1 LNHDA and CDR2 SQIVND (reference sequence). This CDR3 contains 16 residues. The V end was cut by 7 bases, the J end by 6 bases, with 22 bases between. Data came from immunoSEQ multiplex PCR; TCRdb stores just in-frame clones and leaves some out. Found here are about 54,000 clones, about 85% of them singletons; the top ten hold about 20%. The clonotype originates from a female donor aged 60 or older with stage II squamous cell lung carcinoma. This chain connects TRBV19 to TRBJ2-1, with D possibly being TRBD2 (6 bases). This specimen consisted of peripheral blood, obtained before any cancer treatment. For the CDR3, the DNA is TGTGCCAGTATGGTTTCGGGGGTCCAGGGTTCCAATGAGCAGTTCTTC. Translated, it gives CASMVSGVQGSNEQFF.